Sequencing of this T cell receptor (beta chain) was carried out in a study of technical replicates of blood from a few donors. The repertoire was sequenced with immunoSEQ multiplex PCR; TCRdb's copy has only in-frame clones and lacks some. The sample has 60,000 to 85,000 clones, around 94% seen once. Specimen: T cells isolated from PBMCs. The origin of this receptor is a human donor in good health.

CDR3 protein: CSVVEGSSNYGYTF. The CDR3 DNA is TGCAGCGTTGTGGAGGGCAGTTCTAACTATGGCTACACCTTC. The gene calls are TRBV29-1 and TRBJ1-2; D is unresolved. The V end lost 4 bases, the J end lost 0 bases, and 12 bases lay between the germline ends. The CDR3 is 14 residues long. Germline-derived CDR1 and CDR2 are SQVTM and ANQGSEA.